This T cell receptor beta chain was obtained from a study of T cells in Graves' hyperthyroidism and ophthalmopathy. PBMCs stemmed from under 11 ml fresh peripheral blood. Study conclusions and caveats: Blood held most thyroid clonotypes expanded above 0.001 frequency.

This clonotype has at least ten counts. Its specificity is unknown. Per the germline V gene, CDR1 is SGHRS and CDR2 is YFSETQ. Deletions cut 4 bases from V and 0 bases from J, with 13 bases between. This CDR3 is built from 15 residues. Authors of the study amplified TCR beta CDR3 regions from RNA transcripts. With the HTBI primer set, the TCR CDR3 went through a first round of RT-PCR. Using its own MiXCR run on the multiplex PCR reads, TCRdb lists one record per CDR3 protein. The data hold 650,000 to 750,000 distinct CDR3 sequences, with 13% to 15% observed a single time. The chain employs TRBV5-1 and TRBJ1-1; tentative D call: TRBD1 (5 bases). This sequence originates from a woman aged 18-30 years with Graves' hyperthyroidism. Sequencing was carried out using blood. The CDR3 here is CASSPPTDMNTEAFF. The CDR3 DNA follows: TGCGCCAGCAGCCCGCCGACAGACATGAACACTGAAGCTTTCTTT.